This TCR beta chain came from a study of blood T cells in healthy people across ages. Findings of the study overall: TCR beta diversity, measured per million T cells, fell in a roughly linear way with age. What prevented conclusive comparison of naive and antigen-experienced cells was that PBMCs were unsorted. Relative to aged donors, long-lived donors carried more naive CD4+ cells and displayed higher diversity.

Points on this clonotype: What it binds is unknown.

Alongside a J-beta primer mix, a sample-barcoded 5' primer served in a second PCR lasting about 7 to 11 cycles. From the 5' RACE reads, TCRdb called clonotypes with MiXCR, one entry per CDR3 protein. Among approximately 800,000 distinct CDR3 sequences, approximately 65% were seen once, and the ten largest hold about a quarter. Germline V lookup: CDR1 SGDLS, CDR2 YYNGEE. This CDR3 spans 13 amino acids. V was clipped by 3 bases and J by 3 bases; unmatched bases: 1. Sequenced sample: blood. V and J are TRBV9 and TRBJ2-7; the match to TRBD1 covers 9 bases. The TCR was taken from a man younger than 40 in good health. For the CDR3, the DNA is TGTGCCAGCAGCGGGACAGGGGACTACGAGCAGTACTTC. This sequence encodes CASSGTGDYEQYF.